This T cell receptor beta chain stems from a study of cytomegalovirus exposure and HLA in healthy donors. Study-wide context: T cells numbering around 190 million yielded approximately 120 million unique TCR beta sequences in an earlier analysis.

This CDR3 is built from 15 residues. V was cut by 1 base and J by 4 bases, with 11 bases left in between. Germline lookup yields CDR1 SSHAT and CDR2 FNYEAQ (reference sequence). The primer mix had 60 Vbeta and 13 Jbeta primers. Clones were read by immunoSEQ multiplex PCR, and TCRdb kept only the in-frame ones, dropping some. Seen here are 200,000 to 250,000 clones, 70% to 85% observed once, and the top ten hold 3.8%. Input material: PBMCs. The TCR was taken from a male donor in good health and CMV-seronegative. J is TRBJ2-1 and V is TRBV7-7; perhaps TRBD1 as D (6 bases). The CDR3 protein is CASSLEQGPYNEQFF. CDR3 in DNA: TGTGCCAGCAGCTTAGAACAGGGCCCTTACAATGAGCAGTTCTTC.